The 28 T cell receptor beta chains listed next were all sequenced from one sample in a study of cytomegalovirus exposure and HLA in healthy donors. The PCR ran on 60 Vbeta and 13 Jbeta primers. Clones were read by immunoSEQ multiplex PCR, and TCRdb kept only the in-frame ones, dropping some. This sample has 200,000 or so clones, with roughly 80% found just once. Material: PBMCs. The source is a woman in her twenties or thirties in good health and CMV-seropositive.

The CDR3 spells CAISGPTSGRSSYEQYF. The CDR3 coding sequence is TGTGCCATCAGTGGTCCGACTAGCGGGAGGAGCTCCTACGAGCAGTACTTC. J is TRBJ2-7 and V is TRBV10-3; TRBD2 matches at 13 bases. The CDR3 has 17 amino acids. Germline lookup yields CDR1 ENHRY and CDR2 SYGVKD. J lost 0 bases, V lost 4 bases, and 6 bases had no gene match.

This clone occurred a few times. The chain carries TRBV19 and TRBJ1-5; D is ambiguous. Trimming shortened V by 7 bases and J by 6 bases, and 19 bases separated the two germline ends. Germline V gives CDR1 LNHDA, CDR2 SQIVND (reference sequence). The CDR3 runs to 15 residues. The CDR3 DNA is TGTGCCAGTACATTGTTTTCAGGAACCGGTCAGCCCCAGCATTTT. It specifies CASTLFSGTGQPQHF.

The V and J genes are TRBV15 and TRBJ1-5; D possibly corresponds to TRBD1 (5 bases). Germline values: CDR1 LNHNV, CDR2 YYDKDF (reference sequence). This CDR3 contains 17 residues. Trimming removed 1 base from V and 1 base from J, with 14 bases in between. The CDR3 reads CATSRGFQGSSNQPQHF. CDR3 coding DNA: TGTGCCACCAGCAGAGGATTTCAGGGCTCGAGCAATCAGCCCCAGCATTTT. The full variable domain, in which reference TRBV15 and TRBJ1-5 provide the parts outside the CDR3, is DAMVIQNPRYQVTQFGKPVTLSCSQTLNHNVMYWYQQKSSQAPKLLFHYYDKDFNNEADTPDNFQSRRPNTSFCFLDIRSPGLGDTAMYLCATSRGFQGSSNQPQHFGDGTRLSIL.

The sample holds one count of this clone. The V gene is TRBV28, the J gene TRBJ2-3; 12 positions agree with TRBD1. Germline V CDR1 and CDR2: MDHEN, SYDVKM. There are 16 residues in the CDR3. V gave up 7 bases and J gave up 8 bases; unmatched junction bases: 13. CDR3 in DNA: TGTGCCAGCAACAACCCGGGGGACAGGGGGCAGGTTACGCAGTATTTT. Translation gives CASNNPGDRGQVTQYF.

V and J are TRBV10-3 and TRBJ2-2; no definite D call. The CDR3 totals 12 residues. Germline values: CDR1 ENHRY, CDR2 SYGVKD. The V end lost 7 bases, the J end lost 2 bases, and 5 bases lay between the germline ends. The CDR3 here is CAIMRNTGELFF. The CDR3 bases are TGTGCCATCATGAGAAACACCGGGGAGCTGTTTTTT.

This clone was seen once. The CDR3 DNA sequence: TGTGCCAGCAGTCACGGGGGGTCCAACACTGAAGCTTTCTTT. Translation: CASSHGGSNTEAFF. This chain links TRBV6-5 with TRBJ1-1; D is perhaps TRBD1 (5 bases). The CDR3 totals 14 residues. V was clipped by 5 bases and J by 2 bases, with 12 bases between them. In germline, CDR1 is MNHEY, CDR2 SVGAGI.

The V call is TRBV6-1, the J call TRBJ2-7; 8 nucleotides agree with TRBD2. The CDR3 covers 19 residues. V shed 2 bases and J 3 bases; nucleotides not matched to a gene: 18. Germline V gene data show CDR1 as MNHNS and CDR2 as SASEGT. CDR3 sequence (DNA): TGTGCCAGCAGTGAAAGGGTTCCGTATTCGAGCGGGAGTCACTACGAGCAGTACTTC. Its protein product is CASSERVPYSSGSHYEQYF.

The rearrangement links TRBV5-4 to TRBJ1-1; perhaps TRBD1 as D (6 bases). There are 14 residues in the CDR3. Trimming shortened V by 3 bases and J by 0 bases, and 9 bases separated the two germline ends. The germline CDR1 and CDR2 sequences are SGHNT and YYREEE (reference sequence). CDR3 sequence reads: CASSSTGLNTEAFF. The CDR3 DNA is TGTGCCAGCAGCTCCACAGGGTTGAACACTGAAGCTTTCTTT.

The chain employs TRBV5-1 and TRBJ1-6, with TRBD1 as a possible D gene (6 bases). V shed 4 bases and J shed 6 bases, with 14 bases lying between them. Germline CDR1 SGHRS, CDR2 YFSETQ. CDR3 size: 15 residues. Here the CDR3 DNA reads TGCGCCAGCAGCATCGCAGGGGTTGGTAATTCACCCCTCCACTTT. Translated, it gives CASSIAGVGNSPLHF.

This rearrangement joins TRBV6-5 to TRBJ2-5; the D gene is possibly TRBD2 (5 bases). In germline, CDR1 is MNHEY, CDR2 SVGAGI. CDR3 length equals 14 residues. Trimming took 4 bases from V and 5 from J, leaving 14 bases between them. CDR3 sequence: CASSSRGAWETQYF. The CDR3 region has the DNA TGTGCCAGCAGTTCCCGGGGAGCTTGGGAGACCCAGTACTTC.

The chain uses TRBV27 and TRBJ2-5; D call uncertain. V lost 3 bases and J 11 bases, leaving 22 bases between the germline ends. Germline V lookup: CDR1 MNHEY, CDR2 SMNVEV (reference sequence). CDR3 length: 15 residues. CDR3 protein: CASSFLGMTLGEQYF. The DNA of the CDR3 is TGTGCCAGCAGTTTCTTGGGTATGACCCTCGGAGAGCAGTACTTC.

The chain carries TRBV11-2 and TRBJ2-7; tentative D call: TRBD2 (5 bases). CDR3 length: 12 amino acids. The V and J ends lost 1 base and 6 bases respectively, with 7 bases between them. Germline assignment: CDR1 SGHAT and CDR2 FQNNGV. CDR3 DNA sequence: TGTGCCAGCAGCTTAGTGCGGGTCGAGCAGTACTTC. This encodes CASSLVRVEQYF.

The gene calls are TRBV19 and TRBJ2-2; the D is unclear. Trimming pared 3 bases from V and 1 base from J, leaving 18 bases between. CDR3 length equals 18 residues. Germline values: CDR1 LNHDA, CDR2 SQIVND (reference sequence). The CDR3 DNA follows: TGTGCCAGTAGTATTATTCGGAGAACCACCCTGAACACCGGGGAGCTGTTTTTT. Translation gives CASSIIRRTTLNTGELFF.

The V gene is TRBV5-1, the J gene TRBJ2-5, with 8 nucleotides matching TRBD1. V was clipped by 5 bases and J by 2 bases; unmatched bases: 11. This CDR3 contains 16 residues. The V gene's germline CDR1 is SGHRS and CDR2 YFSETQ. Written as DNA, the CDR3 is TGCGCCAGCAGTTTTGTTCGAACAGGGGGGCAAGAGACCCAGTACTTC. Translation: CASSFVRTGGQETQYF. The full variable domain, in which reference TRBV5-1 and TRBJ2-5 provide the parts outside the CDR3, is KAGVTQTPRYLIKTRGQQVTLSCSPISGHRSVSWYQQTPGQGLQFLFEYFSETQRNKGNFPGRFSGRQFSNSRSEMNVSTLELGDSALYLCASSFVRTGGQETQYFGPGTRLLVL.

There are a few counts of this clone. The chain links TRBV28 to TRBJ1-1; unclear D gene. The germline CDR1 and CDR2 sequences are MDHEN and SYDVKM. The CDR3 has 13 amino acids. Deletions cut 8 bases from V and 2 bases from J, with 12 bases between. CDR3 region: CASRDTLNTEAFF. DNA for the CDR3: TGTGCCAGCCGAGACACATTAAACACTGAAGCTTTCTTT.

DNA of the CDR3: TGTGCCAGCAGCCCAAGATTAGGGTTCAGGGAGGGGGAAGAAAACATTCAGTACTTC. As protein: CASSPRLGFREGEENIQYF. The rearrangement links TRBV7-8 to TRBJ2-4; TRBD2 is a possible D gene (7 bases). This CDR3 has 19 amino acids. Germline CDR1 is SGHVS and CDR2 is FQNEAQ. The V and J ends lost 5 bases and 5 bases respectively, with 28 bases between them.

This clone is a singleton in its sample. The chain couples TRBV2 to TRBJ2-5, with a weak D call TRBD2 (6 bases). This CDR3 is 14 amino acids long. The germline CDR1 and CDR2 sequences are SNHLY and FYNNEI. Trimming stripped 6 bases from V and 4 bases from J, with 15 bases between. The CDR3 loop is CASSAGGAGETQYF. The DNA for the CDR3 is TGTGCCAGCAGCGCCGGAGGGGCTGGAGAGACCCAGTACTTC.

The chain combines TRBV6-6 with TRBJ2-1; D gene unclear. Germline CDR1 and CDR2: MNHNY and SVGAGI (reference sequence). V dropped 6 bases and J dropped 9 bases, with 15 bases sitting between them. The CDR3 contains 13 residues. The CDR3: CASSLGQHGEQFF. The CDR3 DNA reads TGTGCCAGCAGCTTGGGCCAGCACGGTGAGCAGTTCTTC.

The chain carries TRBV6-6 and TRBJ1-5; D perhaps matches TRBD1 (6 bases). Trimming cost V 2 bases and J 4 bases, with 9 bases left between them. The CDR3 has 14 amino acids. In germline, CDR1 is MNHNY, CDR2 SVGAGI (reference sequence). The CDR3 nucleotides are TGTGCCAGCAGTTACGGGACAAGAAATCAGCCCCAGCATTTT. Protein sequence: CASSYGTRNQPQHF.

The genes are TRBV19 and TRBJ2-5; weak D call: TRBD1 (6 bases). From germline, CDR1 is LNHDA and CDR2 SQIVND (reference sequence). The V gene lost 5 bases and the J gene lost 0 bases, with 16 bases spanning the gap. The CDR3 length is 16 residues. In DNA form, the CDR3 reads TGTGCCAGTAGTCTAACGGGGACACTTGACCAAGAGACCCAGTACTTC. Protein sequence: CASSLTGTLDQETQYF.

This clone has just a few counts. The V gene is TRBV19, the J gene TRBJ2-7; 8 bases line up with TRBD1. The germline CDR1 and CDR2 sequences are LNHDA and SQIVND (reference sequence). J gave up 1 base and V 6 bases, and 5 bases lay outside the gene matches. This CDR3 is built from 14 residues. The CDR3 is CASSRDRNSYEQYF. The CDR3 nucleotides are TGTGCCAGTAGCCGGGACAGGAATTCCTACGAGCAGTACTTC. Supplemented by reference TRBV19 and TRBJ2-7, the full variable domain reads DGGITQSPKYLFRKEGQNVTLSCEQNLNHDAMYWYRQDPGQGLRLIYYSQIVNDFQKGDIAEGYSVSREKKESFPLTVTSAQKNPTAFYLCASSRDRNSYEQYFGPGTRLTVT.

This rearrangement joins TRBV4-1 to TRBJ2-1, with D maybe TRBD2 (5 bases). V lost 0 bases and J 0 bases, leaving 6 bases between the germline ends. Germline V gene lookup returns CDR1 MGHRA and CDR2 YSYEKL. This CDR3 contains 15 residues. The CDR3 DNA reads TGCGCCAGCAGCCAAGACCGGGGCTCCTACAATGAGCAGTTCTTC. This gives the protein CASSQDRGSYNEQFF.

The genes are TRBV5-4 and TRBJ2-7; possible D gene TRBD2, 6 bases. V lost 4 bases and J 6 bases, leaving 20 bases between the germline ends. The CDR3 consists of 15 residues. Germline V gene sequence: CDR1 SGHNT, CDR2 YYREEE (reference sequence). CDR3 nucleotides: TGTGCCAGCAGCCCCGACGGAGGGGAGAGGGGCGAGCAGTACTTC. Protein product: CASSPDGGERGEQYF.

CDR3 protein: CATSRDYPSNEQFF. The CDR3 DNA reads as TGTGCCACCAGCAGAGATTATCCGTCGAATGAGCAGTTCTTC. The gene calls are TRBV15 and TRBJ2-1; D unclear. The germline V gene has CDR1 LNHNV and CDR2 YYDKDF (reference sequence). This CDR3 has 14 amino acids. The V and J ends lost 0 bases and 7 bases respectively, with 10 bases between them.

Remarks on this clone: The junction differs from germline at one of its ends, possibly a read error. The chain is built from TRBV19 and TRBJ1-3; 7 positions match TRBD1. CDR3 length: 16 amino acids. Germline-derived CDR1 and CDR2 are LNHDA and SQIVND (reference sequence). CDR3 DNA sequence: TGTGCCAGTAGCATAGGACAGGCGACCTCTGGAAACACCATATATTTT. The encoded protein is CASSIGQATSGNTIYF. Looking up the rest from reference TRBV19 and TRBJ1-3 gives the full variable domain: DGGITQSPKYLFRKEGQNVTLSCEQNLNHDAMYWYRQDPGQGLRLIYYSQIVNDFQKGDIAEGYSVSREKKESFPLTVTSAQKNPTAFYLCASSIGQATSGNTIYFGEGSWLTVV.

A few counts support this clone. The chain couples TRBV7-3 to TRBJ2-4; 9 nucleotides align to TRBD1. Trimming took 4 bases from V and 0 from J; bases not matched to a gene: 4. CDR1 is SGHTA, CDR2 FQGTGA, per germline. The CDR3 has 16 residues. The CDR3 loop is CASSSDRGVAKNIQYF. The CDR3 region has the DNA TGTGCCAGCAGCTCCGACAGGGGGGTAGCCAAAAACATTCAGTACTTC.

The chain couples TRBV29-1 to TRBJ1-1; 9 positions match TRBD1. Germline V lookup: CDR1 SQVTM, CDR2 ANQGSEA. The CDR3 runs 12 residues. After removal of 3 bases from V and 4 bases from J, the junction contained 0 bases not matched to a gene. CDR3 region: CSVETGGTEAFF. The CDR3 DNA reads as TGCAGCGTTGAGACAGGGGGCACTGAAGCTTTCTTT.

V and J are TRBV11-2 and TRBJ2-1; 10 bases are a match to TRBD1. CDR3 length equals 15 residues. In germline, CDR1 is SGHAT, CDR2 FQNNGV. The V segment lost 5 bases and the J segment 6 bases; nucleotides outside the gene matches: 7. CDR3 sequence: CASSAWDRGANEQFF. The CDR3 region has the DNA TGTGCCAGCAGCGCGTGGGACAGGGGTGCCAATGAGCAGTTCTTC. The full variable domain, completed using reference TRBV11-2 and TRBJ2-1, is EAGVAQSPRYKIIEKRQSVAFWCNPISGHATLYWYQQILGQGPKLLIQFQNNGVVDDSQLPKDRFSAERLKGVDSTLKIQPAKLEDSAVYLCASSAWDRGANEQFFGPGTRLTVL.